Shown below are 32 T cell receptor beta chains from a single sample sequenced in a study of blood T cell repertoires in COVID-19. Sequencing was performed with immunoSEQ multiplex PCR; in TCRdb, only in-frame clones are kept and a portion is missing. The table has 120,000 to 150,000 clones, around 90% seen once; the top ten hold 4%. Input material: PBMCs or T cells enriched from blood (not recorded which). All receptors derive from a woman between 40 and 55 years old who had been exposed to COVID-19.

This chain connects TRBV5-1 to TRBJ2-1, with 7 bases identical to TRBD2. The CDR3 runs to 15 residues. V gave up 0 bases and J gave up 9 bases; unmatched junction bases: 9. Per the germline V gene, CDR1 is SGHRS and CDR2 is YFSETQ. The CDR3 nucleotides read TGCGCCAGCAGCTTGGGGCTAGCGGCCCAGGGTGAGCAGTTCTTC. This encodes CASSLGLAAQGEQFF.

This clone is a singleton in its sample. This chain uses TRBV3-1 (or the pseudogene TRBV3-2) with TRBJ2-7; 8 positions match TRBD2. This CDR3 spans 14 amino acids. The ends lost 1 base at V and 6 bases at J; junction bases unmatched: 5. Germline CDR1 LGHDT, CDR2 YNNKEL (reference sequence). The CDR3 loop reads CASSQVAGGREQYF. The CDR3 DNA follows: TGTGCCAGCAGCCAAGTTGCGGGAGGTCGCGAGCAGTACTTC.

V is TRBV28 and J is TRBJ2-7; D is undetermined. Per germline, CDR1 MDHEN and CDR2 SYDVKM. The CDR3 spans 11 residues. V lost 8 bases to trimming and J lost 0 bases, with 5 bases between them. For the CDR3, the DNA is TGTGCCAGCGAGAGCTCCTACGAGCAGTACTTC. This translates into CASESSYEQYF.

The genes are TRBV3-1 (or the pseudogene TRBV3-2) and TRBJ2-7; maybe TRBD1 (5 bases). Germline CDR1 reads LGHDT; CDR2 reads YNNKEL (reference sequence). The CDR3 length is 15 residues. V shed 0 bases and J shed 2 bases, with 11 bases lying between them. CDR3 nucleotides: TGTGCCAGCAGCCAAGACAGGGTTAGAACCTACGAGCAGTACTTC. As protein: CASSQDRVRTYEQYF.

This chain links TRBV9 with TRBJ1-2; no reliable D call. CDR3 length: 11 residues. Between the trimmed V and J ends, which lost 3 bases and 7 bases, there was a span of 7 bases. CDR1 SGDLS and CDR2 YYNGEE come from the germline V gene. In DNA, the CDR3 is TGTGCCAGCAGCGGCCTAGGTGGCTACACCTTC. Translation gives CASSGLGGYTF.

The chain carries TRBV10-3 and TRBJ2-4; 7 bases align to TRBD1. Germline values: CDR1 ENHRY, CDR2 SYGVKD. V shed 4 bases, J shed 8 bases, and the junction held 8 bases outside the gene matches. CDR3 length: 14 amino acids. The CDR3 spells CAISGDRDGDIQYF. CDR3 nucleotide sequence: TGTGCCATCAGTGGAGACAGGGATGGGGACATTCAGTACTTC.

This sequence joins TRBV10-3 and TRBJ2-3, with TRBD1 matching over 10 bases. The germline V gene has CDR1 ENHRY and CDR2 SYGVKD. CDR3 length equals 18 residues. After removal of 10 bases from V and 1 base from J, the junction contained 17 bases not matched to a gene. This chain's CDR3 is CATKSFTGTGEGTDTQYF. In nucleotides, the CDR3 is TGTGCCACCAAATCATTCACCGGGACAGGGGAGGGCACAGATACGCAGTATTTT.

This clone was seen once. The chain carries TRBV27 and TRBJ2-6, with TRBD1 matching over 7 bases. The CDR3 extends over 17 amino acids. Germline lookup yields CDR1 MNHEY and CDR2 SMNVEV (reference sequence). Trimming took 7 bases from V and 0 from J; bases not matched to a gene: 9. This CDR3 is CASKKQGPLSGANVLTF. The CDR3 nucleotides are TGTGCCAGCAAGAAACAGGGGCCCCTCTCTGGGGCCAACGTCCTGACTTTC.

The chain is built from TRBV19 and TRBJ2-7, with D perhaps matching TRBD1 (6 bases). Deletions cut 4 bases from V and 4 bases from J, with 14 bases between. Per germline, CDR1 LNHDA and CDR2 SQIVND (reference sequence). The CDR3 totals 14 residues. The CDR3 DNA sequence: TGTGCCAGTAGTAATCCGGGACAAGAATACGAGCAGTACTTC. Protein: CASSNPGQEYEQYF.

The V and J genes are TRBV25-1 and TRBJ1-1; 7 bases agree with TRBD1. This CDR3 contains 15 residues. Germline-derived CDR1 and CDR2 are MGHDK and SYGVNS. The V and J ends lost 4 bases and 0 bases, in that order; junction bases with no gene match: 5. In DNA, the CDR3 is TGTGCCAGCAGTGGGAGGGGGCTTCTGAACACTGAAGCTTTCTTT. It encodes CASSGRGLLNTEAFF.

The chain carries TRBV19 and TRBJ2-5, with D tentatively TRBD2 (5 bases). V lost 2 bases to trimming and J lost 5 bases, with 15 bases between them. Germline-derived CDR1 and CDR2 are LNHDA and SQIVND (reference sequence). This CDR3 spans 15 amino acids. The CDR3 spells CASSISGSQLETQYF. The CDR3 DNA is TGTGCCAGTAGTATATCGGGGAGCCAGCTCGAGACCCAGTACTTC.

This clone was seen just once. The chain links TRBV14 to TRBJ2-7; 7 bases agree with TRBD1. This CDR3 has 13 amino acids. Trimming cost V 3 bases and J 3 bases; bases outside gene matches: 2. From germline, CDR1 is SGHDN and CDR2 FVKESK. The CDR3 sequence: CASSHRDSYEQYF. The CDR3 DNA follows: TGTGCCAGCAGCCACAGGGACAGCTACGAGCAGTACTTC.

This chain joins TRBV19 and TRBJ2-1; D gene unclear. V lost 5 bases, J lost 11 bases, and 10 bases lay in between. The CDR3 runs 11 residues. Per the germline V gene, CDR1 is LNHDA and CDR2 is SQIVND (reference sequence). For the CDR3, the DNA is TGTGCCAGTAGTCAGGCTAAACAGCAGTTCTTC. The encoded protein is CASSQAKQQFF.

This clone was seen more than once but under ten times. Here the CDR3 reads CSVEEQGTPEAFF. As DNA, the CDR3 is TGCAGCGTTGAGGAACAGGGAACTCCTGAAGCTTTCTTT. The V gene is TRBV29-1, the J gene TRBJ1-1; tentative D call: TRBD1 (6 bases). CDR3 length equals 13 residues. Germline loops: CDR1 SQVTM, CDR2 ANQGSEA. The ends were cut back, 3 bases at V and 6 bases at J, with 14 bases in the middle.

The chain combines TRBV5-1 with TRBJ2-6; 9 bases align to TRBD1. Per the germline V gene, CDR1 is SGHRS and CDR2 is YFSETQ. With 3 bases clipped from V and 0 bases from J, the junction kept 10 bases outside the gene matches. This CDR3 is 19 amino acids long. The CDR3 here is CASSWAGTGYTSGANVLTF. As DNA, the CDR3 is TGCGCCAGCAGCTGGGCCGGGACAGGGTATACCTCTGGGGCCAACGTCCTGACTTTC.

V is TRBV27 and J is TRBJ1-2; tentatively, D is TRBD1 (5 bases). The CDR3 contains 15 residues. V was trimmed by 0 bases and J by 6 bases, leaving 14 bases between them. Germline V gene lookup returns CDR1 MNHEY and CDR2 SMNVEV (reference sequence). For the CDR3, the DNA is TGTGCCAGCAGTTTATCCAGTGAGGGGAGGAATGGCTACACCTTC. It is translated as CASSLSSEGRNGYTF.

CDR3 in DNA: TGTGCCAGCAGGGAGGGGTCCTCAGACTATGGCTACACCTTC. Amino acid sequence: CASREGSSDYGYTF. This chain links TRBV28 with TRBJ1-2; TRBD1 is a possible D gene (5 bases). Germline V gene sequence: CDR1 MDHEN, CDR2 SYDVKM. Trimming shortened V by 6 bases and J by 3 bases, and 14 bases separated the two germline ends. The CDR3 runs 14 residues.

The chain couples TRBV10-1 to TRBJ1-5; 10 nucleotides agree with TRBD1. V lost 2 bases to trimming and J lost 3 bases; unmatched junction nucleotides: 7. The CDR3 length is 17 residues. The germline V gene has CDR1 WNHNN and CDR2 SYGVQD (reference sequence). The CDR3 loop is CASSEPLDRGLNQPQHF. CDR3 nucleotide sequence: TGCGCCAGCAGTGAGCCCTTAGACAGGGGGCTCAATCAGCCCCAGCATTTT.

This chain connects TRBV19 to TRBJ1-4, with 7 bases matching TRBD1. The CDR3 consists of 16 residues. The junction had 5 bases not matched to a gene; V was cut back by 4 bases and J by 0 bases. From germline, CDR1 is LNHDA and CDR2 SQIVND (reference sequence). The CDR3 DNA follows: TGTGCCAGTAGTACCCCCGGACAGGCAACTAATGAAAAACTGTTTTTT. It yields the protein CASSTPGQATNEKLFF.

CDR3 amino acids: CASRDRGSGNTIYF. CDR3 DNA sequence: TGTGCCAGCAGGGACAGGGGTTCTGGAAACACCATATATTTT. The V call is TRBV2, the J call TRBJ1-3, with 9 positions matching TRBD1. Germline CDR1 reads SNHLY; CDR2 reads FYNNEI. This CDR3 is 14 amino acids long. Trimming cost V 6 bases and J 1 base; bases outside gene matches: 1.

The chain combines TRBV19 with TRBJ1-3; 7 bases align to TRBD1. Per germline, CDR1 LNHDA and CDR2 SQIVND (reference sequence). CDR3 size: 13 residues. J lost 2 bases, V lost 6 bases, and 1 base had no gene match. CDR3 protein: CASRTGAGNTIYF. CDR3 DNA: TGTGCCAGTAGAACAGGGGCTGGAAACACCATATATTTT.

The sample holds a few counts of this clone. The CDR3 DNA reads as TGTGCCAGCTCACAGGACAGGAGGGGAAACACTGAAGCTTTCTTT. As protein: CASSQDRRGNTEAFF. The V gene is TRBV18, the J gene TRBJ1-1, with TRBD1 matching over 7 bases. The germline V gene encodes CDR1 KGHSH and CDR2 LQKENI. The V gene end was trimmed by 4 bases and the J gene end by 2 bases; junction bases not matched to a gene: 7. There are 15 residues in the CDR3. The entire variable domain, with the rest obtained from reference TRBV18 and TRBJ1-1, is as follows: NAGVMQNPRHLVRRRGQEARLRCSPMKGHSHVYWYRQLPEEGLKFMVYLQKENIIDESGMPKERFSAEFPKEGPSILRIQQVVRGDSAAYFCASSQDRRGNTEAFFGQGTRLTVV.

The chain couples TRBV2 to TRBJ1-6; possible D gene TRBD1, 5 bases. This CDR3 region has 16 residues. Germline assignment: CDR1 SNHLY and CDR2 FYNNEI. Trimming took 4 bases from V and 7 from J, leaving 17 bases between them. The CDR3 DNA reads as TGTGCCAGCAGTGTGGGGGGAACGGGTAAGAATTCACCCCTCCACTTT. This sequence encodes CASSVGGTGKNSPLHF.

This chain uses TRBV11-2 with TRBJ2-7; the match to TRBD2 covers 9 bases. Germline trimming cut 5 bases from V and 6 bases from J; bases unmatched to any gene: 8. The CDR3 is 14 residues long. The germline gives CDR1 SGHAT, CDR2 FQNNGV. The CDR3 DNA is TGTGCCAGCAGCCCGTGGGGGCGGGAGGGCGAGCAGTACTTC. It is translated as CASSPWGREGEQYF.

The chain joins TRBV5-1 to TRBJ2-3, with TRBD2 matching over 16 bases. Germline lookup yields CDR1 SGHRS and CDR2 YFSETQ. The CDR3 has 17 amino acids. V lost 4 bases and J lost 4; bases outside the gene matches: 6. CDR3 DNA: TGCGCCAGCAGCCCGGGACTAGCGGGGGGGCGGCCAGATACGCAGTATTTT. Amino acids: CASSPGLAGGRPDTQYF.

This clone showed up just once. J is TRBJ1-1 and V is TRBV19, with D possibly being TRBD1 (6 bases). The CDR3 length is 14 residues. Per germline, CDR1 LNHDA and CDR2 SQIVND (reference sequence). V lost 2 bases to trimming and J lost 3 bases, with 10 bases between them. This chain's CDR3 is CASSIRQDYTEAFF. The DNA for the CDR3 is TGTGCCAGTAGTATAAGACAGGACTACACTGAAGCTTTCTTT.

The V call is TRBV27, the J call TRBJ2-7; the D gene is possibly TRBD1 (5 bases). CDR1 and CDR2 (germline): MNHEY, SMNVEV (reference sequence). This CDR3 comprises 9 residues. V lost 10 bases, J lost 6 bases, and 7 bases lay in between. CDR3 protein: CATRGEQYF. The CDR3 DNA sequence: TGTGCCACAAGGGGCGAGCAGTACTTC.

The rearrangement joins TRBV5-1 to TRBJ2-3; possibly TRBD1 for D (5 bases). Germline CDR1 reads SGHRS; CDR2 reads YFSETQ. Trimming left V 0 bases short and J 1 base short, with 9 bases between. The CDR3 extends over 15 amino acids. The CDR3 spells CASSLEGRGTDTQYF. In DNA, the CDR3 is TGCGCCAGCAGCTTGGAGGGCAGGGGCACAGATACGCAGTATTTT.

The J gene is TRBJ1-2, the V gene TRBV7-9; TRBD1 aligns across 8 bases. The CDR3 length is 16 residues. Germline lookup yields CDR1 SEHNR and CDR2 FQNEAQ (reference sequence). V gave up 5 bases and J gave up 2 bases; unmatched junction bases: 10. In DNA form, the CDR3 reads TGTGCCAGCAGCCCCCAGTGGACAGGGTTCAACTATGGCTACACCTTC. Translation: CASSPQWTGFNYGYTF.

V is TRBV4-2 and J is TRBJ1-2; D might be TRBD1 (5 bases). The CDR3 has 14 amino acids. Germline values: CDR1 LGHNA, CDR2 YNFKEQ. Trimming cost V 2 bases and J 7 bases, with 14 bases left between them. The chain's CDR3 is CASSQPQEWGGYTF. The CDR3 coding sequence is TGTGCCAGCAGCCAACCACAGGAGTGGGGTGGCTACACCTTC.

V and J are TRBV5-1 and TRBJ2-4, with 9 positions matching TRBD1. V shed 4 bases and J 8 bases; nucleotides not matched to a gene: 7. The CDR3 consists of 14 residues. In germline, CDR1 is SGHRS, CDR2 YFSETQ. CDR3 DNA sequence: TGCGCCAGCAGCACAGGACAGGGGCCTGACATTCAGTACTTC. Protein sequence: CASSTGQGPDIQYF.

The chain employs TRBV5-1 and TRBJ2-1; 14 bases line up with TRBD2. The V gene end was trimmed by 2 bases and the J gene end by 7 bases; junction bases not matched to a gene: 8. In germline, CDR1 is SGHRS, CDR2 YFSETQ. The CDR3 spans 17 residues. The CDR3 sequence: CASSFRLAGGPGNEQFF. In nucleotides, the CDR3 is TGCGCCAGCAGCTTCCGACTAGCGGGAGGGCCCGGGAATGAGCAGTTCTTC.